These 21 T cell receptor beta chains share one sample of origin, sequenced in a study of regulatory T cells in long-lasting Graves disease (dated by TCRdb to the early 2020s). The sample's time point label, in plain terms: persistent/refractory GD, antithyroid drugs over 5 years with positive TRAb. For both TCR sequencing and RNA sequencing, RNA was extracted from PBMCs using TRIzol. The library came from multiplex PCR. The run used an Illumina HiSeq 4000. iRepertoire HTBI primers and Arm-PCR amplification of CDR3 regions were used to construct TCR beta libraries. Through fastp at Q25 and MiXCR, TCRdb rebuilt clones from the public reads, retaining in-frame beta chains. Rows are combined by CDR3 protein, so each entry shows the most common genes and DNA. In all, the sample holds under 350,000 distinct CDR3 sequences, and around 20% of those were seen once. Of the sample, more than 50% is held by the ten largest clones.

The sample was peripheral blood mononuclear cells (PBMCs), taken when the disease was refractory, from a patient treated with antithyroid drugs. These receptors were collected from a female donor with Graves disease.

The chain uses TRBV28 and TRBJ2-1; 12 positions agree with TRBD2. The CDR3 is made up of 18 amino acids. Germline trimming cut 3 bases from V and 1 base from J; bases unmatched to any gene: 7. The germline CDR1 and CDR2 sequences are MDHEN and SYDVKM. The CDR3 reads CASSFPSGRAGSYNEQFF. CDR3 DNA sequence: TGTGCCAGCAGTTTTCCTAGCGGGAGGGCAGGGTCCTACAATGAGCAGTTCTTC.

Only a few counts were recorded for this clonotype. The chain joins TRBV19 to TRBJ2-7; tentative D call: TRBD2 (6 bases). The germline gives CDR1 LNHDA, CDR2 SQIVND (reference sequence). Trimming cost V 8 bases and J 0 bases, with 14 bases left between them. The CDR3 extends over 14 amino acids. This CDR3 is CASAGTHTSYEQYF. CDR3 nucleotide sequence: TGTGCCAGTGCCGGGACTCATACCTCCTACGAGCAGTACTTC.

This clonotype showed up just a few times. The J gene is TRBJ1-5, the V gene TRBV6-1; D remains unclear. The CDR3 has 11 residues. V gave up 6 bases and J gave up 12 bases, with 12 bases separating them. From germline, CDR1 is MNHNS and CDR2 SASEGT. As DNA, the CDR3 is TGTGCCAGCAGCCTAGAGACTCACCAGCATTTT. Its protein is CASSLETHQHF.

Concerning this clonotype itself: One end of the junction does not line up with germline, which may come from a read error. This rearrangement joins TRBV7-9 to TRBJ1-1; D is perhaps TRBD1 (6 bases). The CDR3 covers 17 residues. Looked up from germline, CDR1 is SEHNR and CDR2 is FQNEAQ (reference sequence). The CDR3: CANSPPWRGGMNTEAFF. CDR3 nucleotide sequence: TGTGCCAACAGCCCCCCGTGGAGGGGGGGTATGAACACTGAAGCTTTCTTT.

The table lists this clonotype with a count of one. This chain joins TRBV4-3 and TRBJ1-2; 7 nucleotides match TRBD1. CDR3 size: 14 residues. V shed 4 bases, J shed 7 bases, and the junction held 9 bases outside the gene matches. Germline V gene lookup returns CDR1 LGHNA and CDR2 YSLEER. CDR3 region: CASSPDRERRGYTF. Here the CDR3 DNA reads TGCGCCAGCAGCCCAGACAGGGAACGCCGTGGCTACACCTTC.

The V call is TRBV11-2, the J call TRBJ1-1, with D possibly being TRBD1 (5 bases). CDR3 length: 17 amino acids. V lost 5 bases to trimming and J lost 3 bases, with 22 bases between them. From germline, CDR1 is SGHAT and CDR2 FQNNGV. The CDR3 nucleotides are TGTGCCAGCAGCCGATCCACATCAAGGACGGGGGACACTGAAGCTTTCTTT. Encoded protein: CASSRSTSRTGDTEAFF.

The chain employs TRBV27 and TRBJ1-2, with TRBD1 matching 9 bases. Trimming took 9 bases from V and 8 from J; bases not matched to a gene: 10. In germline, CDR1 is MNHEY, CDR2 SMNVEV (reference sequence). CDR3 size: 13 residues. As DNA, the CDR3 is TGTGCCAGTCGACAGGGGGGCGGTGGAGGCTACACCTTC. Translating gives CASRQGGGGGYTF.

The V call is TRBV10-3, the J call TRBJ2-5; D is possibly TRBD1 (6 bases). Trimming removed 8 bases from V and 3 bases from J, with 10 bases in between. The CDR3 is 12 amino acids. Looked up from germline, CDR1 is ENHRY and CDR2 is SYGVKD. This CDR3 is CAIGRGEETQYF. The CDR3 coding sequence is TGTGCCATCGGCAGGGGAGAAGAGACCCAGTACTTC.

This clonotype was seen ten or more times. The chain recombines TRBV7-2 with TRBJ1-2; a weak D match, TRBD1 (6 bases). Trimming removed 0 bases from V and 7 bases from J, with 21 bases in between. CDR1 is SGHTA, CDR2 FQGNSA, per germline. CDR3 length: 17 amino acids. This CDR3 reads CASSLAGGVLLLGGYTF. In DNA, the CDR3 is TGTGCCAGCAGCTTAGCGGGGGGCGTACTTCTTTTGGGTGGCTACACCTTC.

V and J are TRBV20-1 and TRBJ1-1, with D unresolved. This CDR3 is built from 14 residues. Trimming left V 3 bases short and J 3 bases short, with 14 bases between. Germline CDR1 reads DFQATT; CDR2 reads SNEGSKA (reference sequence). The CDR3 loop is CSARVSPADTEAFF. Here the CDR3 DNA reads TGCAGTGCTAGGGTAAGCCCCGCGGACACTGAAGCTTTCTTT.

This clonotype showed up many times. The chain uses TRBV28 and TRBJ2-7; 11 nucleotides line up with TRBD1. This CDR3 region has 17 residues. Germline V gives CDR1 MDHEN, CDR2 SYDVKM. V lost 5 bases and J lost 9; bases outside the gene matches: 18. The CDR3 is CASSPPQKRTGGGLQYF. CDR3 DNA sequence: TGTGCCAGCAGTCCCCCGCAAAAAAGGACAGGGGGCGGTTTGCAGTACTTC.

In this sample, this clonotype turned up a few times. The chain carries TRBV5-6 and TRBJ1-5; D is unresolved. The CDR3 has 15 amino acids. V was pared by 0 bases and J by 2 bases, with 9 bases between. Germline CDR1 SGHDT, CDR2 YYEEEE. The CDR3, as DNA: TGTGCCAGCAGCTTGGATGCCGACGGCAATCAGCCCCAGCATTTT. Translated, it gives CASSLDADGNQPQHF.

Comments on this clonotype: A much larger clone differs by one base, so this may be a read error. The V and J genes are TRBV27 and TRBJ2-5; TRBD1 matches at 7 bases. Unmatched junction bases numbered 4, after V lost 6 bases and J lost 0 bases. This CDR3 has 14 amino acids. CDR1 and CDR2 (germline): MNHEY, SMNVEV (reference sequence). The CDR3 DNA is TGTGCCAGCAGCCCCGGGACAGACCAAGAGACCCAGTACTTC. It codes for CASSPGTDQETQYF.

The V and J genes are TRBV28 and TRBJ2-3; D tentatively fits TRBD1 or TRBD2 (5 bases each). V lost 6 bases and J lost 6, with 16 bases in between. The germline gives CDR1 MDHEN, CDR2 SYDVKM. The CDR3 has 14 residues. CDR3 in DNA: TGTGCCAGCAGACCCCCCAGGGACGCGGATACGCAGTATTTT. This sequence encodes CASRPPRDADTQYF.

At least ten counts were recorded for this clonotype. This sequence joins TRBV27 and TRBJ1-5; 9 bases fit TRBD1. The CDR3 totals 13 residues. Germline V gene sequence: CDR1 MNHEY, CDR2 SMNVEV (reference sequence). Trimming took 6 bases from V and 5 from J; bases not matched to a gene: 2. The chain's CDR3 is CASSWTGDQPQHF. The CDR3 nucleotides are TGTGCCAGCAGCTGGACAGGGGATCAGCCCCAGCATTTT.

This clonotype occurred many times. The chain links TRBV28 to TRBJ1-2, with 8 bases matching TRBD1. The V gene end was trimmed by 9 bases and the J gene end by 3 bases; junction bases not matched to a gene: 6. CDR3 size: 13 residues. Germline assignment: CDR1 MDHEN and CDR2 SYDVKM. The CDR3 bases are TGTGCCAGTGCACCGGGACAGGACTATGGCTACACCTTC. It translates to CASAPGQDYGYTF.

The chain joins TRBV5-1 to TRBJ2-5; D is undetermined. CDR3 length: 14 amino acids. V was clipped by 6 bases and J by 7 bases, with 19 bases between them. The germline V gene encodes CDR1 SGHRS and CDR2 YFSETQ. DNA of the CDR3: TGCGCCAGCACCGAACTTGGGGTGCACGGGACCCAGTACTTC. It translates to CASTELGVHGTQYF.

The sample holds many counts of this clonotype. The V call is TRBV19, the J call TRBJ1-5; the D is unclear. Trimming took 7 bases from V and 0 from J, leaving 10 bases between them. The CDR3 totals 14 residues. Germline V gene lookup returns CDR1 LNHDA and CDR2 SQIVND (reference sequence). CDR3 sequence (DNA): TGTGCCAGTATAGGGCGAAATAGCAATCAGCCCCAGCATTTT. Protein product: CASIGRNSNQPQHF.

This clonotype appeared many times. The V and J genes are TRBV7-2 and TRBJ2-2; D is ambiguous. The CDR3 consists of 16 residues. Germline V CDR1 and CDR2: SGHTA, FQGNSA. The V end was cut by 1 base, the J end by 0 bases, with 9 bases between. The CDR3 spells CASSLGRFANTGELFF. The CDR3 DNA follows: TGTGCCAGCAGCTTAGGCAGGTTCGCGAACACCGGGGAGCTGTTTTTT.

This clonotype was seen many times. V usage is TRBV5-4 and J usage is TRBJ1-6; D unclear. The V gene lost 4 bases and the J gene lost 5 bases, with 13 bases spanning the gap. Looked up from germline, CDR1 is SGHNT and CDR2 is YYREEE (reference sequence). The CDR3 runs to 15 residues. The CDR3 nucleotides are TGTGCCAGCAGCCCCGGAGGGAGCAATAATTCACCCCTCCACTTT. Translated: CASSPGGSNNSPLHF.

At least ten counts were recorded for this clonotype. The chain couples TRBV13 to TRBJ1-2, with 7 nucleotides matching TRBD1. Per germline, CDR1 PRHDT and CDR2 FYEKMQ (reference sequence). With 4 bases clipped from V and 8 bases from J, the junction kept 13 bases outside the gene matches. This CDR3 has 15 amino acids. In DNA form, the CDR3 reads TGTGCCAGCAGCTCCATCCTAGGGACAGCGGAAGGCTACACCTTC. This codes for CASSSILGTAEGYTF.